The 28 T cell receptor beta chains in this list originate from one sample, sequenced in a study of T cell responses to AZD1222 COVID-19 vaccine. Assay: immunoSEQ multiplex PCR; the TCRdb copy retains only in-frame clones and omits some. The table records some 99,000 clones, more than 70% of them present only once. The sequenced sample was peripheral blood, obtained on day 0 of AZD1222 vaccination. The receptors stem from an adult in good health.

J is TRBJ2-2 and V is TRBV6-5, with TRBD2 matching 9 bases. The CDR3 spans 16 residues. Per the germline V gene, CDR1 is MNHEY and CDR2 is SVGAGI. The V segment lost 2 bases and the J segment 4 bases; nucleotides outside the gene matches: 5. The DNA of the CDR3 is TGTGCCAGCAGTTACAGGGCGGGAGGGGGCACCGGGGAGCTGTTTTTT. Amino acids: CASSYRAGGGTGELFF.

The chain carries TRBV7-3 and TRBJ2-7; weak D call: TRBD1 (5 bases). CDR1 is SGHTA and CDR2 is FQGTGA in the germline V gene. Deletions cut 10 bases from V and 3 bases from J, with 10 bases between. This CDR3 spans 11 amino acids. The CDR3 nucleotides are TGTGCCACCCAAAGGGGCTACGAGCAGTACGTC. It codes for CATQRGYEQYV.

The chain combines TRBV5-1 with TRBJ2-3; 16 bases map to TRBD2. The CDR3 is 16 residues long. V gave up 4 bases and J gave up 3 bases; unmatched junction bases: 2. Per germline, CDR1 SGHRS and CDR2 YFSETQ. The CDR3 here is CASSKGLAGGTDTQYF. The CDR3 region has the DNA TGCGCCAGCAGCAAGGGACTAGCGGGAGGGACAGATACGCAGTATTTT.

The V call is TRBV29-1, the J call TRBJ2-3; TRBD2 might be the D (5 bases). Trimming pared 4 bases from V and 4 bases from J, leaving 12 bases between. Germline V CDR1 and CDR2: SQVTM, ANQGSEA. The CDR3 is 13 amino acids. The CDR3 here is CSVGHLGADTQYF. Written as DNA, the CDR3 is TGCAGCGTTGGACACCTCGGGGCAGATACGCAGTATTTT.

The rearrangement links TRBV2 to TRBJ1-1; no definite D call. CDR1 is SNHLY and CDR2 is FYNNEI in the germline V gene. CDR3 length: 13 residues. Trimming removed 0 bases from V and 0 bases from J, with 2 bases in between. The CDR3 sequence: CASSEAVNTEAFF. CDR3 nucleotides: TGTGCCAGCAGTGAAGCGGTGAACACTGAAGCTTTCTTT.

The chain employs TRBV16 and TRBJ2-1, with 10 nucleotides matching TRBD2. Trimming took 8 bases from V and 9 from J; bases not matched to a gene: 10. CDR1 and CDR2 (germline): KGHSY, FQNENV. CDR3 size: 14 residues. The CDR3 reads CASAKAGGRGEQFF. The CDR3 DNA is TGTGCCAGCGCCAAAGCGGGGGGGCGTGGTGAGCAGTTCTTC.

This clone appeared a few times. The gene calls are TRBV7-8 and TRBJ1-1; TRBD1 aligns across 9 bases. Losses at the gene ends were 1 base for V and 5 bases for J; bases not matched to a gene: 11. Per the germline V gene, CDR1 is SGHVS and CDR2 is FQNEAQ. The CDR3 runs 17 residues. The CDR3 region has the DNA TGTGCCAGCAGCTTAGTGGGTATGGCACAGGGGGCGACTGAAGCTTTCTTT. This sequence encodes CASSLVGMAQGATEAFF.

V usage is TRBV9 and J usage is TRBJ1-2, with TRBD1 identical over 7 bases. This CDR3 is built from 14 residues. The V and J ends lost 2 bases and 7 bases, in that order; junction bases with no gene match: 8. Germline-derived CDR1 and CDR2 are SGDLS and YYNGEE. CDR3 in amino acids: CASSVPGRGGGYTF. The CDR3 DNA reads TGTGCCAGCAGCGTGCCGGGCAGGGGGGGTGGCTACACCTTC. Using reference TRBV9 and TRBJ1-2 for the parts outside the CDR3, the full variable domain is DSGVTQTPKHLITATGQRVTLRCSPRSGDLSVYWYQQSLDQGLQFLIQYYNGEERAKGNILERFSAQQFPDLHSELNLSSLELGDSALYFCASSVPGRGGGYTFGSGTRLTVV.

The V and J genes are TRBV5-1 and TRBJ2-1; 8 bases are a match to TRBD2. This CDR3 has 19 residues. Looked up from germline, CDR1 is SGHRS and CDR2 is YFSETQ. The V segment lost 2 bases and the J segment 3 bases; nucleotides outside the gene matches: 16. CDR3 protein: CASSFPPTEAGVVYNEQFF. The CDR3 DNA reads as TGCGCCAGCAGCTTCCCCCCAACAGAAGCGGGGGTCGTCTACAATGAGCAGTTCTTC.

The chain is built from TRBV19 and TRBJ1-5, with a weak D call TRBD1 (5 bases). Germline CDR1 is LNHDA and CDR2 is SQIVND (reference sequence). The CDR3 loop spans 14 amino acids. Trimming took 4 bases from V and 0 from J, leaving 7 bases between them. CDR3 sequence: CASSKGISNQPQHF. DNA of the CDR3: TGTGCCAGTAGTAAGGGGATTAGCAATCAGCCCCAGCATTTT.

This chain connects TRBV18 to TRBJ1-4; D is ambiguous. Trimming took off 1 base at V and 1 base at J, with 7 bases between the two ends. Germline V gene lookup returns CDR1 KGHSH and CDR2 LQKENI. The CDR3 loop spans 15 amino acids. The CDR3 loop reads CASSPLGGTNEKLFF. The CDR3 DNA follows: TGTGCCAGCTCACCACTTGGAGGAACTAATGAAAAACTGTTTTTT.

V is TRBV5-4 and J is TRBJ1-3, with 10 bases fitting TRBD1. The J segment lost 7 bases and the V segment lost 3 bases, leaving 1 base of the junction unmatched. Germline assignment: CDR1 SGHNT and CDR2 YYREEE (reference sequence). The CDR3 covers 13 residues. This chain's CDR3 is CASSSGQGNTIYF. In DNA, the CDR3 is TGTGCCAGCAGCTCGGGACAGGGGAACACCATATATTTT.

J is TRBJ2-1 and V is TRBV19; tentatively, D is TRBD1 (5 bases). Germline CDR1 LNHDA, CDR2 SQIVND (reference sequence). The CDR3 has 14 amino acids. V lost 2 bases, J lost 9 bases, and 14 bases lay in between. The CDR3 DNA is TGTGCCAGTAGTATAAAGGCCCTAGGGGCTGAGCAGTTCTTC. Its translation is CASSIKALGAEQFF.

The rearrangement uses TRBV12-3 or TRBV12-4 and TRBJ1-3; no firm D call. V lost 6 bases, J lost 2 bases, and 5 bases lay in between. The CDR3 sequence is 12 residues long. CDR3 in DNA: TGTGCCAGCAGCGGGGCTGGAAACACCATATATTTT. As protein: CASSGAGNTIYF.

The chain combines TRBV27 with TRBJ1-5, with D possibly matching TRBD1 (6 bases). Germline V gene lookup returns CDR1 MNHEY and CDR2 SMNVEV (reference sequence). V lost 3 bases and J 2 bases, leaving 11 bases between the germline ends. The CDR3 loop spans 15 amino acids. The CDR3: CASSFGGGGNQPQHF. In nucleotides, the CDR3 is TGTGCCAGCAGTTTCGGCGGGGGCGGCAATCAGCCCCAGCATTTT.

The rearrangement joins TRBV5-4 to TRBJ2-5, with 9 bases lining up with TRBD1. The germline gives CDR1 SGHNT, CDR2 YYREEE (reference sequence). The CDR3 sequence is 17 residues long. With V trimmed by 0 bases and J by 5 bases, 11 bases remained unmatched. CDR3 sequence reads: CASSLAPDRGLGETQYF. CDR3 in DNA: TGTGCCAGCAGCTTGGCCCCGGACAGGGGTTTGGGGGAGACCCAGTACTTC.

This sequence joins TRBV18 and TRBJ2-3, with 10 bases lining up with TRBD1. CDR3 length: 16 residues. V was pared by 3 bases and J by 2 bases, with 5 bases of the junction left unmatched. Looked up from germline, CDR1 is KGHSH and CDR2 is LQKENI. CDR3 coding DNA: TGTGCCAGCTCACCCCTCGGGACAGGGGTCACAGATACGCAGTATTTT. This encodes CASSPLGTGVTDTQYF.

The rearrangement uses TRBV19 and TRBJ1-4; tentatively, D is TRBD1 (6 bases). Germline values: CDR1 LNHDA, CDR2 SQIVND (reference sequence). Trimming cost V 9 bases and J 3 bases, with 11 bases left between them. The CDR3 totals 13 residues. The CDR3 DNA follows: TGTGCCAGCTCCCCAGGGGCTAATGAAAAACTGTTTTTT. Translated: CASSPGANEKLFF. Complete variable domain (other parts from reference TRBV19 and TRBJ1-4): DGGITQSPKYLFRKEGQNVTLSCEQNLNHDAMYWYRQDPGQGLRLIYYSQIVNDFQKGDIAEGYSVSREKKESFPLTVTSAQKNPTAFYLCASSPGANEKLFFGSGTQLSVL.

The chain recombines TRBV6-1 with TRBJ1-6, with D perhaps matching TRBD1 (5 bases). Germline-derived CDR1 and CDR2 are MNHNS and SASEGT. The V and J ends lost 2 bases and 6 bases respectively, with 11 bases between them. The CDR3 totals 15 residues. CDR3 bases: TGTGCCAGCAGTGAAACAGGCGGAATTAATTCACCCCTCCACTTT. Its translation is CASSETGGINSPLHF.

The chain joins TRBV5-4 to TRBJ1-1; 12 nucleotides align to TRBD1. The germline V gene has CDR1 SGHNT and CDR2 YYREEE (reference sequence). This CDR3 contains 14 residues. Trimming at V came to 5 bases and at J to 10 bases, leaving 9 bases not matched to a gene. The CDR3 reads CASRLEGTGGRAFF. The DNA of the CDR3 is TGTGCCAGCAGGCTGGAAGGGACAGGGGGCCGAGCTTTCTTT.

The chain uses TRBV24-1 and TRBJ2-3; D ambiguous. The V gene's germline CDR1 is KGHDR and CDR2 SFDVKD. CDR3 length equals 14 residues. Trimming took off 9 bases at V and 1 base at J, with 13 bases between the two ends. Written as DNA, the CDR3 is TGTGCCACCGCGGCAGCCCTAGGCACAGATACGCAGTATTTT. Its translation: CATAAALGTDTQYF.

The rearrangement joins TRBV5-6 to TRBJ1-3; possibly TRBD1 for D (5 bases). There are 15 residues in the CDR3. Germline V CDR1 and CDR2: SGHDT, YYEEEE. V was cut by 2 bases and J by 0 bases, with 9 bases left in between. The CDR3 reads CASSLQANSGNTIYF. CDR3 DNA: TGTGCCAGCAGCTTACAGGCCAACTCTGGAAACACCATATATTTT. The full variable domain, completed using reference TRBV5-6 and TRBJ1-3, is DAGVTQSPTHLIKTRGQQVTLRCSPKSGHDTVSWYQQALGQGPQFIFQYYEEEERQRGNFPDRFSGHQFPNYSSELNVNALLLGDSALYLCASSLQANSGNTIYFGEGSWLTVV.

The J gene is TRBJ2-5, the V gene TRBV19, with a tentative D call TRBD1 (5 bases). The CDR3 has 14 amino acids. From germline, CDR1 is LNHDA and CDR2 SQIVND (reference sequence). Trimming took 4 bases from V and 3 from J, leaving 12 bases between them. Here the CDR3 DNA reads TGTGCCAGTAGTACCCGGACGGACAAAGAGACCCAGTACTTC. Its protein is CASSTRTDKETQYF.

V usage is TRBV6-6 and J usage is TRBJ2-1; 8 bases line up with TRBD2. Looked up from germline, CDR1 is MNHNY and CDR2 is SVGAGI (reference sequence). With 0 bases clipped from V and 8 bases from J, the junction kept 3 bases outside the gene matches. CDR3 length equals 14 residues. In nucleotides, the CDR3 is TGTGCCAGCAGTTACTCCGGGACTAGAGATGAGCAGTTCTTC. Protein product: CASSYSGTRDEQFF.

The rearrangement uses TRBV5-4 and TRBJ1-1; D possibly corresponds to TRBD1 (5 bases). Trimming left V 2 bases short and J 1 base short, with 9 bases between. The CDR3 is made up of 14 amino acids. Germline assignment: CDR1 SGHNT and CDR2 YYREEE (reference sequence). CDR3 sequence (DNA): TGTGCCAGCAGCTTCGGGGGGAGGAACACTGAAGCTTTCTTT. Translation: CASSFGGRNTEAFF.

The J gene is TRBJ1-1, the V gene TRBV3-1 (or the pseudogene TRBV3-2), with D possibly being TRBD1 (5 bases). Germline V CDR1 and CDR2: LGHDT, YNNKEL (reference sequence). This CDR3 has 16 amino acids. Deletions cut 2 bases from V and 0 bases from J, with 13 bases between. The CDR3 DNA follows: TGTGCCAGCAGCCAACCCATAGGGGACTTGAACACTGAAGCTTTCTTT. As protein: CASSQPIGDLNTEAFF.

This chain links TRBV23-1 with TRBJ2-7; 7 bases line up with TRBD1. TRBV23-1 falls under the ORF class, with uncertain function. With 0 bases clipped from V and 6 bases from J, the junction kept 20 bases outside the gene matches. The length of the CDR3 is 19 residues. For the CDR3, the DNA is TGCGCCAGCAGTCAATCGCGGACAGGTGGTTGTTACAGCCACAGCGAGCAGTACGTC. Translation: CASSQSRTGGCYSHSEQYV.

Details on this clone: A junction end diverges from the germline sequence, so it may reflect a read error. V usage is TRBV9 and J usage is TRBJ1-4; no clear D. Germline V gene lookup returns CDR1 SGDLS and CDR2 YYNGEE. The CDR3 runs to 15 residues. As DNA, the CDR3 is TGTGCCAGCAGCGGATCCGTCGGAGCCACTGAACAACTGTTTTTT. Residues: CASSGSVGATEQLFF.